This record looks at one T cell receptor (beta chain) sequence and its context. This clone was detected once. Which antigen it targets is not known. Base qualities are missing; no much larger clone stands one base away. CD8 naive samples were obtained by positive selection for CCR7 among CD45RO-negative cells, yielding a CD45RA+CCR7+ population from which TemRA cells were excluded. The donors were healthy, HIV-negative adults who had no recently reported acute infections or vaccinations. All donors were Caucasian adults living in Nashville, Tennessee, USA. Blood was collected by leukapheresis, and PBMCs were isolated by Ficoll-Histopaque density gradient centrifugation and then cryopreserved in liquid nitrogen vapor phase. Analytical flow cytometry was used to check the purity and quantity of each magnetically sorted T cell population. Genomic DNA was isolated from each sorted fraction and quantified by UV absorbance on a Nanodrop 2000c.

These data belong to a study of shared clonotypes between healthy human individuals (dated by TCRdb to about 2020). Turning to the overall study: Two women and three men aged 18 to 49 years were included in the cohort. For each donor, CD4 naive and CD4 memory were each run on three plates, CD8 naive on two plates, and CD8 memory on one plate. Blood TCR repertoires of about 5 healthy adults were deeply sequenced to estimate repertoire size and the extent of clonotype sharing between individuals. To increase sequencing depth and limit assay-specific biases, different laboratories used diverse techniques to prepare libraries and sequence TCR repertoires. Per donor, leukapheresis produced somewhere between about 0.94 and 10 billion PBMCs. Broader findings and caveats from the paper: Sharing across a few donors was observed for about 4.8% of naive CD4, 3% to 3.5% of naive CD8, roughly 2.4% of memory CD4, and 0.4% of memory CD8 clonotypes. Incomplete sequencing was indicated by rarefaction of sorted-subset datasets, despite the large sequencing depth. Clonotypes shared by all four sorted-subset donors showed higher generation probabilities than non-shared clonotypes. The small number of donors limited the genetic and exposure-history diversity represented. Sampling was limited to blood, and TCR repertoires in tissue likely differ from TCR repertoires in blood. Pairwise subsampling indicated that sequencing depth was expected to affect the degree of clonotype sharing among donors. Naive subsets generally had larger estimated clonotype richness than memory subsets.

TCR CDR3 regions were amplified from genomic DNA by multiplex PCR using the deep immunoSEQ assay. Extracted genomic DNA from each cell subset was distributed evenly across all wells of several immunoSEQ 96-well plates, and each plate was treated as a replicate. For sorted subsets, each replicate PCR was loaded with approximately 200 ng genomic DNA, equivalent to roughly 30,000 T cell genomes. The purified libraries were quantified using a Qubit 3.0 fluorometer, sized with a Bioanalyzer 2100, and then quantified again using the KAPA Library Quantification kit. Every immunoSEQ 96-well plate was sequenced on a separate single-read 150-cycle Illumina NextSeq 550 flow cell. The source study handled its data this way. Because the immunoSEQ output included only junctional sequences and no quality scores, the filtering could not be the same as the filtering used for full-length reads. Sequences were annotated with PyIR, a Python wrapper for IgBLAST v1.9, and V/J genes and CDR3 were assigned using IMGT germline references. Reads with weak V/J assignments (E-value above 1e-6), missing CDR3, stop codons, out-of-frame junctions, or ambiguous translated residues were removed. V3J clonotypes were defined as sequences sharing the same inferred V gene, J gene, and CDR3 amino acid sequence. Percentage overlap between repertoires was computed as shared unique clonotypes divided by the size of the smaller repertoire. Repertoire richness was assessed with RTK rarefaction, the Chao1 estimator, and Recon v2.1 estimates of unobserved clonotypes. OLGA was used to compute generation probabilities for all TCRbeta clonotypes that the gDNA method yielded from a few donors. TCRdb holds this immuneACCESS table with in-frame rearrangements only. Some clones are missing; in checked studies, unresolved V genes explain under half, and the rest has no known cause. The D gene and trimming were derived from the DNA, and the V and J assignments and clone size from that table. Across this sample there are more than 500,000 clones, with roughly 95% seen only once. About 0.11% of the sample is held by the ten biggest clonotypes.

Sequencing input: naive CD8+ T cells sorted from blood. The cell subset or site label corresponds to: CD45RA+CCR7+. The receptor comes from a woman in her twenties or thirties in good health.

The CDR3 protein is CARGVEGQEGSNQPQHF. In nucleotides, the sequence is TGTGCCAGGGGGGTTGAGGGACAGGAGGGCAGCAATCAGCCCCAGCATTTT. Here the chain combines TRBV28 and TRBJ1-5; TRBD1 matches 8 bases in the middle. Via the germline V gene, CDR1 is MDHEN and CDR2 SYDVKM. The junction shows trimming of 9 bases on V and 1 base on J, and the gene matches do not reach 14 bases of it. Spanning cysteine to phenylalanine, the CDR3 consists of 17 amino acids. The kept DNA is CDR3 alone, 51 bases in frame from the first base.